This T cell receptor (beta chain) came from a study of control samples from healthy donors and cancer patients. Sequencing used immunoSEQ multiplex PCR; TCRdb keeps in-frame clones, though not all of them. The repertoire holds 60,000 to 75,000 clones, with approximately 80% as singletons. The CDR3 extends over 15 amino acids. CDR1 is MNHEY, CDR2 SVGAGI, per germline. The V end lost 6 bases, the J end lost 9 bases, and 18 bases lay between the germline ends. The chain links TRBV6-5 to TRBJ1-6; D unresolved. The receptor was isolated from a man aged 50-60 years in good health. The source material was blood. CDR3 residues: CASREPGRRSSPLHF. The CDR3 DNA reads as TGTGCCAGCAGAGAGCCCGGGAGAAGGAGTTCACCCCTCCACTTT.